This T cell receptor beta chain was found in a study of T cells in Graves' hyperthyroidism and ophthalmopathy. Study-wide findings and caveats: Patients with ophthalmopathy were separated from those with stable hyperthyroidism by a 13 V-J model.

Unmatched junction bases numbered 4, after V lost 7 bases and J lost 2 bases. The CDR3 totals 13 residues. From germline, CDR1 is SNHLY and CDR2 FYNNEI. TCR beta CDR3 regions were amplified from RNA transcripts. During a first-round RT-PCR of the TCR CDR3, the HTBI primer set was used. TCRdb re-derived calls from the multiplex PCR reads in MiXCR, one entry per CDR3 protein. The table records roughly 570,000 distinct CDR3 sequences, more than 45% of them present only once. This clonotype was seen many times. Antigen unknown. This rearrangement joins TRBV2 to TRBJ2-7; 8 bases agree with TRBD1. Sequenced sample: peripheral blood or thyroid tissue (not recorded which). The receptor comes from an adult woman with Graves' disease, either hyperthyroidism or ophthalmopathy (not recorded which). In DNA form, the CDR3 reads TGTGCCAGCATGGTCAGGGGGCCCTACGAGCAGTACTTC. Its translation is CASMVRGPYEQYF.